This TCR beta chain was profiled in a study of shared clonotypes between healthy human individuals. Study conclusions and caveats: It was expected that sequencing depth would affect clonotype sharing among donors. Represented genetic and exposure-history diversity was restricted by having few donors.

The authors distributed each subset's genomic DNA evenly over several immunoSEQ plates. Clones were read by immunoSEQ multiplex PCR, and TCRdb kept only the in-frame ones, dropping some. The sample has about 2.2 million clones, 90% to 95% seen once. CD45RO-negative, CCR7-selected cells formed the naive CD8 fraction, which excluded terminally differentiated effector memory CD45RA+ cells. The germline V gene has CDR1 SGDLS and CDR2 YYNGEE. The CDR3 consists of 13 residues. Remarks on this clone: Its antigen is as yet unknown. One junction end does not reproduce the germline sequence, and a read error may be involved.

This clonotype originated in a man aged 18 to 29 in good health. Some clones in this sample may be carry-over from other donors' samples. The sample was naive CD8+ T cells from PBMCs. The chain is built from TRBV9 and TRBJ2-7, with 9 bases matching TRBD1. The CDR3 nucleotides are TGTGTCAGCAGCGCCGGACAGGGGAGTGAGCAGTACTTC. This encodes CVSSAGQGSEQYF.